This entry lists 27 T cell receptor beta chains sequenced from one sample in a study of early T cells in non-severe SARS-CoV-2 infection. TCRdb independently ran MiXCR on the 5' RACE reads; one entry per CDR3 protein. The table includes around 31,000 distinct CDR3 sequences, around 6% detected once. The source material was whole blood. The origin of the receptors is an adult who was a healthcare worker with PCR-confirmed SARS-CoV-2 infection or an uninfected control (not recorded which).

Here the CDR3 reads CASSEWGELFF. CDR3 in DNA: TGTGCCAGCAGTGAATGGGGGGAGCTGTTTTTT. The chain has TRBV6-1 and TRBJ2-2, with D unclear. V was trimmed by 2 bases and J by 8 bases, leaving 3 bases between them. Germline V gives CDR1 MNHNS, CDR2 SASEGT. CDR3 size: 11 residues.

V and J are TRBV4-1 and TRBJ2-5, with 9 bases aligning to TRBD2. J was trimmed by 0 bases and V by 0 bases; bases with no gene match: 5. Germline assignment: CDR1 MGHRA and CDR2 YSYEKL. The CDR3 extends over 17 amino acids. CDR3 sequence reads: CASSQDQGGRDQETQYF. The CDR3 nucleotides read TGCGCCAGCAGCCAAGATCAGGGCGGGAGGGACCAAGAGACCCAGTACTTC.

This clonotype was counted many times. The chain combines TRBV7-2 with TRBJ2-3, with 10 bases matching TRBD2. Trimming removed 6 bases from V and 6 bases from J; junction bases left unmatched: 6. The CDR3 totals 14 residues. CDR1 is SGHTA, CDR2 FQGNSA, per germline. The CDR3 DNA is TGTGCCAGCAGGCTAGCGGGAGTTTCTGATACGCAGTATTTT. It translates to CASRLAGVSDTQYF.

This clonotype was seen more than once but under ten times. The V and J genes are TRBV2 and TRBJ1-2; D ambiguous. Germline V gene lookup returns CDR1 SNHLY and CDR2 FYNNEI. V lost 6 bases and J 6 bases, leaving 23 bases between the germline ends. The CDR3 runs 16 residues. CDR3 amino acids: CASRSLPGRREDGYTF. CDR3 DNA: TGTGCCAGCAGATCTCTTCCGGGGAGAAGGGAGGATGGCTACACCTTC. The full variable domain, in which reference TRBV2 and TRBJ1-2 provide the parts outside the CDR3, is EPEVTQTPSHQVTQMGQEVILRCVPISNHLYFYWYRQILGQKVEFLVSFYNNEISEKSEIFDDQFSVERPDGSNFTLKIRSTKLEDSAMYFCASRSLPGRREDGYTFGSGTRLTVV.

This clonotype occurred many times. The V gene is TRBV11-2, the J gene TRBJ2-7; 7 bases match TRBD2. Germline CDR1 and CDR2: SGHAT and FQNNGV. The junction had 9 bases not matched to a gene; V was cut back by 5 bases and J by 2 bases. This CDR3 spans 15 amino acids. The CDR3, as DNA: TGTGCCAGCAGCCCATTACTAGCGACGGCCTACGAGCAGTACTTC. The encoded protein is CASSPLLATAYEQYF.

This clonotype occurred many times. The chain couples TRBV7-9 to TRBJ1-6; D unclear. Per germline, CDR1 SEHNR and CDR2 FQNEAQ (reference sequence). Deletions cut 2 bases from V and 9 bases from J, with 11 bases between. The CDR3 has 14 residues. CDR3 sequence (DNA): TGTGCCAGCAGCTTAAGCGCCGTATCTTCACCCCTCCACTTT. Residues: CASSLSAVSSPLHF. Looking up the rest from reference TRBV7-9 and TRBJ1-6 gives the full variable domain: DTGVSQNPRHKITKRGQNVTFRCDPISEHNRLYWYRQTLGQGPEFLTYFQNEAQLEKSRLLSDRFSAERPKGSFSTLEIQRTEQGDSAMYLCASSLSAVSSPLHFGNGTRLTVT.

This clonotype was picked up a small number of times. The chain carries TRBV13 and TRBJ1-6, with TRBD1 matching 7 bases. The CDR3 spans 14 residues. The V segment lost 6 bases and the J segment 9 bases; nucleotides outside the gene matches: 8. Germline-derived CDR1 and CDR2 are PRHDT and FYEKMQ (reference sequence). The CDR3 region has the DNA TGTGCCAGCAGTATCGACAGGGCGGGTTCACCCCTCCACTTT. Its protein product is CASSIDRAGSPLHF.

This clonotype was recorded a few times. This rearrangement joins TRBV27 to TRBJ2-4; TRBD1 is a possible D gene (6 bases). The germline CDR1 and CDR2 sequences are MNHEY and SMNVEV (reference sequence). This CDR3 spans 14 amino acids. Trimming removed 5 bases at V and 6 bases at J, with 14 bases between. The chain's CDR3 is CASSPTGKGNIQYF. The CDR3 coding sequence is TGTGCCAGCAGTCCAACAGGGAAGGGAAACATTCAGTACTTC.

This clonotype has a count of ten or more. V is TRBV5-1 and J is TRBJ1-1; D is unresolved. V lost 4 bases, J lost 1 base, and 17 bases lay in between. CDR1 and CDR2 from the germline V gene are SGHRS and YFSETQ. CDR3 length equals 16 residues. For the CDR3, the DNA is TGCGCCAGCAGCATGGTCCCAGGATCGTGGAACACTGAAGCTTTCTTT. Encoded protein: CASSMVPGSWNTEAFF.

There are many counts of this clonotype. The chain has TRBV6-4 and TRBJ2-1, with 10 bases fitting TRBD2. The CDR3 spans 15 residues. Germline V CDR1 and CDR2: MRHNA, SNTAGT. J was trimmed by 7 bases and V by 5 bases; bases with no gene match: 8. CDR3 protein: CASSLLAGSGNEQFF. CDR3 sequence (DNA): TGTGCCAGCAGTTTACTAGCGGGGAGCGGGAATGAGCAGTTCTTC.

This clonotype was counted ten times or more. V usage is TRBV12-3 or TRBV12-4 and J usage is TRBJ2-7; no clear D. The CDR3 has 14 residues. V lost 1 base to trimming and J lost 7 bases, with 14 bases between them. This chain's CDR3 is CASSLEGLGNEQYF. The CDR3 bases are TGTGCCAGCAGTTTAGAGGGTCTGGGGAATGAGCAGTACTTC.

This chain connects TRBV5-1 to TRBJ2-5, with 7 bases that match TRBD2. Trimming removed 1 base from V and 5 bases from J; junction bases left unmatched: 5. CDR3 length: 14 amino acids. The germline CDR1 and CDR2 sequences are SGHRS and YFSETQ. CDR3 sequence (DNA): TGCGCCAGCAGCTTGTTTACTAGCGAGGAGACCCAGTACTTC. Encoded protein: CASSLFTSEETQYF.

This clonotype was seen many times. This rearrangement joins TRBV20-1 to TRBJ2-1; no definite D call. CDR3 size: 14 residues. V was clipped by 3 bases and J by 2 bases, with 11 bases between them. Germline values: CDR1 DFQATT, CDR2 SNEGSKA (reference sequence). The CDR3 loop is CSASLPAAYNEQFF. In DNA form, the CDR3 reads TGCAGTGCTAGTCTCCCCGCTGCCTACAATGAGCAGTTCTTC.

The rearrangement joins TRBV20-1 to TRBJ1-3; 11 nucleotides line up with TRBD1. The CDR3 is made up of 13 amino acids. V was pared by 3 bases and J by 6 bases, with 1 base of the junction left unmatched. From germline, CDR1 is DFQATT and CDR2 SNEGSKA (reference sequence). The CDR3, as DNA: TGCAGTGCTAGGGGACAGGGGGTAAACACCATATATTTT. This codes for CSARGQGVNTIYF.

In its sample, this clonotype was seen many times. This CDR3 is CASTGDVETQYF. In nucleotides, the CDR3 is TGTGCCAGCACAGGGGATGTAGAGACCCAGTACTTC. The gene calls are TRBV28 and TRBJ2-5, with a tentative D call TRBD1 (6 bases). The CDR3 is 12 residues long. Germline V gene data show CDR1 as MDHEN and CDR2 as SYDVKM. The V gene lost 7 bases and the J gene lost 4 bases, with 10 bases spanning the gap.

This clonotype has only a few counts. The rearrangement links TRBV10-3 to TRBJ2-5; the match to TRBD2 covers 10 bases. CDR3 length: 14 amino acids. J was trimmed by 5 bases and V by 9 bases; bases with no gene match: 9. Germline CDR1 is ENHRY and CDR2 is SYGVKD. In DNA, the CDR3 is TGTGCCATGAATTCTAGCGGGAGTGATGAGACCCAGTACTTC. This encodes CAMNSSGSDETQYF.

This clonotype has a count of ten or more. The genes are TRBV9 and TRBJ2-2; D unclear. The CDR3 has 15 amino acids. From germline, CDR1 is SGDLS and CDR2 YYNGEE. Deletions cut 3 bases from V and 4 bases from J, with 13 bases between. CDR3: CASSARRGSTGELFF. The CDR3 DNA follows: TGTGCCAGCAGCGCTCGGAGAGGAAGCACCGGGGAGCTGTTTTTT. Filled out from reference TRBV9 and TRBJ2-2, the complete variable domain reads DSGVTQTPKHLITATGQRVTLRCSPRSGDLSVYWYQQSLDQGLQFLIQYYNGEERAKGNILERFSAQQFPDLHSELNLSSLELGDSALYFCASSARRGSTGELFFGEGSRLTVL.

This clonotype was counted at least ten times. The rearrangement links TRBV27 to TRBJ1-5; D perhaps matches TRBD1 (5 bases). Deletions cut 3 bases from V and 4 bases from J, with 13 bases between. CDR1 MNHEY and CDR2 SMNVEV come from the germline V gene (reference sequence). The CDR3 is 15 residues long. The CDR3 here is CASSFGGFGNQPQHF. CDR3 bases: TGTGCCAGCAGTTTCGGGGGTTTCGGTAATCAGCCCCAGCATTTT.

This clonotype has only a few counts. CDR3 sequence reads: CASSQRQSNQPQHF. DNA for the CDR3: TGTGCCAGCAGCCAGCGACAGTCTAATCAGCCCCAGCATTTT. The chain carries TRBV4-2 and TRBJ1-5, with D possibly matching TRBD1 (5 bases). The ends were cut back, 3 bases at V and 4 bases at J, with 10 bases in the middle. The CDR3 extends over 14 amino acids. Germline V gene sequence: CDR1 LGHNA, CDR2 YNFKEQ.

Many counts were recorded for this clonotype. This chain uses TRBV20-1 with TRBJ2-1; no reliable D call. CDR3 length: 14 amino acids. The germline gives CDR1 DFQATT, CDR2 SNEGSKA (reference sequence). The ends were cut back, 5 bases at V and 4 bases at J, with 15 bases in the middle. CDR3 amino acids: CSAPSPGKYNEQFF. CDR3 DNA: TGCAGTGCTCCTTCGCCGGGCAAGTACAATGAGCAGTTCTTC.

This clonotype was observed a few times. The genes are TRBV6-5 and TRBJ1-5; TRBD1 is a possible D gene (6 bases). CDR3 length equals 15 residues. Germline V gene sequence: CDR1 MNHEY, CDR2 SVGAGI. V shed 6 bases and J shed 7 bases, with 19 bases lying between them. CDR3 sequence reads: CASSLLRGQGQPQHF. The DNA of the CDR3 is TGTGCCAGCAGCCTACTCAGGGGCCAGGGGCAGCCCCAGCATTTT.

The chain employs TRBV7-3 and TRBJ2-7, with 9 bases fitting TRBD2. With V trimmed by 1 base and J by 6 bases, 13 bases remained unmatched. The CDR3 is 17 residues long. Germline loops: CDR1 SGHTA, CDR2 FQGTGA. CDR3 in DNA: TGTGCCAGCAGCTTAATGGGCGGGAGGGCCGGATTCGGCGAGCAGTACTTC. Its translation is CASSLMGGRAGFGEQYF.

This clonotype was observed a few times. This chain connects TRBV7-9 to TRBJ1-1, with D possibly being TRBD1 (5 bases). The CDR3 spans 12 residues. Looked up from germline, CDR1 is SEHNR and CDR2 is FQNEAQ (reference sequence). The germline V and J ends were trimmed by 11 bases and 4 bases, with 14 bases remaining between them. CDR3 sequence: CAGAQWSTEAFF. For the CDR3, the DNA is TGTGCCGGGGCGCAATGGAGCACTGAAGCTTTCTTT.

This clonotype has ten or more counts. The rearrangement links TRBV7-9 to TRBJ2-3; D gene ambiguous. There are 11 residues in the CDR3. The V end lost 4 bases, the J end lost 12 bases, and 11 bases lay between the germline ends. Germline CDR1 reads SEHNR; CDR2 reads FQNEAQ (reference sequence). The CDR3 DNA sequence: TGTGCCAGCAGCTCAACTAACCGACAGTATTTT. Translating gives CASSSTNRQYF.

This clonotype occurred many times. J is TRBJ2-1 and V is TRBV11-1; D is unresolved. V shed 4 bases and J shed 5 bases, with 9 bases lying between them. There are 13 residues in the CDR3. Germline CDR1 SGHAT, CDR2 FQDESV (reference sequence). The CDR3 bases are TGTGCCAGCAGCTCCGGGCCCAACAATGAGCAGTTCTTC. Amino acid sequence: CASSSGPNNEQFF.

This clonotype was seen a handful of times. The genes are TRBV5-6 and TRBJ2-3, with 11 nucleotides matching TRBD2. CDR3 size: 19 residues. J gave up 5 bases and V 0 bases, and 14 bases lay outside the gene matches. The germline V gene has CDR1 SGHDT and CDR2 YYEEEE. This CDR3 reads CASSLATITGTSGQDTQYF. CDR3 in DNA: TGTGCCAGCAGCTTGGCGACAATAACCGGGACTAGCGGCCAAGATACGCAGTATTTT.

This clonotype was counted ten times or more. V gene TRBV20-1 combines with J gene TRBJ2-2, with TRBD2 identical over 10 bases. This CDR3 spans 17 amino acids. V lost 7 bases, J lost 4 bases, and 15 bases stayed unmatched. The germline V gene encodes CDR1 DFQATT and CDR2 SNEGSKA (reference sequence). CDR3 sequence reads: CSVPELAGVMGTGELFF. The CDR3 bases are TGCAGTGTCCCAGAGCTAGCGGGAGTCATGGGCACCGGGGAGCTGTTTTTT.